This T cell receptor beta chain was sequenced during a study of cytomegalovirus exposure and HLA in healthy donors. Study outcomes and limitations: Across HLA loci, a later analysis found differing TCR association rates, with DRB1 most and HLA-C fewest.

Primers: 60 Vbeta forward and 13 Jbeta reverse. The assay was immunoSEQ multiplex PCR, and TCRdb's table has in-frame clones only and misses some. The table includes 150,000 to 200,000 clones, approximately 71% detected once. For this clone: Its antigen is unknown.

This clonotype was obtained from a male donor in good health and CMV-seronegative. The sequenced sample consisted of PBMCs.

The CDR3 protein is CASTGQLYGYTF. CDR3 DNA: TGTGCCAGCACGGGACAGCTCTATGGCTACACCTTC. The chain combines TRBV6-1 with TRBJ1-2; 7 bases agree with TRBD1. This CDR3 comprises 12 residues. J was trimmed by 4 bases and V by 7 bases; bases with no gene match: 3. Germline V gene lookup returns CDR1 MNHNS and CDR2 SASEGT.